These 13 T cell receptor beta chains were all obtained from the same sample, sequenced in a study of CD8 T cells in ankylosing spondylitis. General study points: Ankylosing spondylitis blood appeared to be characterized by a TCR beta motif of 8 or 9 highly homologous variants.

These receptors' antigens are unknown. TCRdb called the 5' RACE reads again in MiXCR, with one record for every CDR3 protein. Counted here are 200,000 to 250,000 distinct CDR3 sequences, 18% occurring once; the ten biggest clones make up roughly 46%. The sequenced sample consisted of blood, either unsorted or a sorted T cell fraction (not recorded which). The receptors come from a male donor with ankylosing spondylitis.

This clonotype was recorded a few times. The chain is built from TRBV6-5 and TRBJ2-3; D may be TRBD2 (5 bases). This CDR3 comprises 15 residues. V shed 4 bases and J shed 1 base, with 12 bases lying between them. Germline CDR1 MNHEY, CDR2 SVGAGI. CDR3 DNA sequence: TGTGCCAGCAGTTGGACCTCGGAGGGCACAGATACGCAGTATTTT. This sequence encodes CASSWTSEGTDTQYF.

This clonotype was recorded a few times. This rearrangement joins TRBV5-1 to TRBJ2-3; TRBD2 might be the D (5 bases). Germline CDR1 is SGHRS and CDR2 is YFSETQ. V was trimmed by 1 base and J by 4 bases, leaving 13 bases between them. The CDR3 covers 15 residues. CDR3 sequence: CASSLFGGAPDTQYF. CDR3 nucleotides: TGCGCCAGCAGCTTGTTCGGAGGTGCCCCAGATACGCAGTATTTT.

CDR3 sequence reads: CASSFRLAGVIDEQFF. The CDR3 region has the DNA TGCGCCAGCAGCTTTCGACTAGCGGGGGTAATCGATGAGCAGTTCTTC. The chain couples TRBV5-1 to TRBJ2-1; 12 positions match TRBD2. V shed 2 bases and J 8 bases; nucleotides not matched to a gene: 8. The CDR3 totals 16 residues. CDR1 SGHRS and CDR2 YFSETQ come from the germline V gene.

In DNA, the CDR3 is TGCGCCAGCAGCTTGGCCGGGGGGCCGAACACTGAAGCTTTCTTT. Protein sequence: CASSLAGGPNTEAFF. The rearrangement links TRBV5-1 to TRBJ1-1; a possible D gene is TRBD1 (6 bases). Trimming removed 0 bases from V and 1 base from J, with 10 bases in between. The CDR3 extends over 15 amino acids. Germline assignment: CDR1 SGHRS and CDR2 YFSETQ.

The rearrangement uses TRBV24-1 and TRBJ2-1; either TRBD1 or TRBD2 may fit D (6 bases each). The CDR3 sequence is 15 residues long. The V end lost 5 bases, the J end lost 3 bases, and 13 bases lay between the germline ends. Germline V gene lookup returns CDR1 KGHDR and CDR2 SFDVKD. CDR3 sequence (DNA): TGTGCCACCAGTGGCTCGGGGGCTATCTACAATGAGCAGTTCTTC. As protein: CATSGSGAIYNEQFF.

This clonotype was counted between two and nine times. This chain connects TRBV5-1 to TRBJ2-7; 9 positions agree with TRBD1. The V gene end was trimmed by 3 bases and the J gene end by 6 bases; junction bases not matched to a gene: 4. The length of the CDR3 is 13 residues. Germline V gene data show CDR1 as SGHRS and CDR2 as YFSETQ. The CDR3 DNA reads TGCGCCAGCAGCTGGACAGGGGCGGTCGAGCAGTACTTC. As protein: CASSWTGAVEQYF. The variable domain in full, with the rest retrieved from reference TRBV5-1 and TRBJ2-7, is KAGVTQTPRYLIKTRGQQVTLSCSPISGHRSVSWYQQTPGQGLQFLFEYFSETQRNKGNFPGRFSGRQFSNSRSEMNVSTLELGDSALYLCASSWTGAVEQYFGPGTRLTVT.

The chain is built from TRBV7-9 and TRBJ2-7; D gene ambiguous. In germline, CDR1 is SEHNR, CDR2 FQNEAQ (reference sequence). CDR3 size: 13 residues. Trimming removed 5 bases from V and 2 bases from J, with 10 bases in between. This chain's CDR3 is CASSPSWTYEQYF. The CDR3 DNA reads TGTGCCAGCAGCCCCTCCTGGACCTACGAGCAGTACTTC.

The chain employs TRBV29-1 and TRBJ2-1, with 11 bases matching TRBD1. The CDR3 extends over 14 amino acids. V trimming: 4 bases; J trimming: 6 bases; junction bases outside the gene matches: 5. Germline CDR1 is SQVTM and CDR2 is ANQGSEA. CDR3 nucleotides: TGCAGCGTTGCGGGACAGGGGGGGACCAATGAGCAGTTCTTC. It codes for CSVAGQGGTNEQFF.

This clonotype was observed a few times. The CDR3 is CASSSNLPNWDTGELFF. CDR3 DNA sequence: TGTGCCAGCAGCTCCAATTTACCAAATTGGGACACCGGGGAGCTGTTTTTT. J is TRBJ2-2 and V is TRBV5-6, with D unclear. Germline V gene lookup returns CDR1 SGHDT and CDR2 YYEEEE. The CDR3 runs 17 residues. V shed 3 bases and J shed 3 bases, with 18 bases lying between them.

The table lists this clonotype with a count of one. The chain uses TRBV20-1 and TRBJ2-3; TRBD2 matches 7 bases. This CDR3 spans 16 amino acids. Trimming took 1 base from V and 0 from J; bases not matched to a gene: 7. Germline CDR1 DFQATT, CDR2 SNEGSKA (reference sequence). CDR3 in amino acids: CSARAGLADSTDTQYF. CDR3 sequence (DNA): TGCAGTGCTAGAGCGGGGCTAGCGGATAGCACAGATACGCAGTATTTT.

This clonotype was counted only a few times. The V call is TRBV9, the J call TRBJ1-2; D may be TRBD1 (6 bases). V was trimmed by 3 bases and J by 0 bases, leaving 18 bases between them. Per the germline V gene, CDR1 is SGDLS and CDR2 is YYNGEE. The CDR3 is made up of 17 amino acids. The CDR3 sequence: CASSGGGGANSNYGYTF. The CDR3 coding sequence is TGTGCCAGCAGCGGTGGGGGGGGCGCGAACTCTAACTATGGCTACACCTTC. The variable domain in full, with the rest retrieved from reference TRBV9 and TRBJ1-2, is DSGVTQTPKHLITATGQRVTLRCSPRSGDLSVYWYQQSLDQGLQFLIQYYNGEERAKGNILERFSAQQFPDLHSELNLSSLELGDSALYFCASSGGGGANSNYGYTFGSGTRLTVV.

The rearrangement uses TRBV20-1 and TRBJ2-7; D remains ambiguous. Trimming removed 4 bases at V and 0 bases at J, with 10 bases between. The CDR3 extends over 13 amino acids. Germline assignment: CDR1 DFQATT and CDR2 SNEGSKA (reference sequence). DNA of the CDR3: TGCAGTGCTAAAACAGTTTTCTCCTACGAGCAGTACTTC. It specifies CSAKTVFSYEQYF.

This clonotype was seen only a few times. The V and J genes are TRBV7-9 and TRBJ2-7; no clear D. With 4 bases removed from V and 4 bases from J, the gap between germline ends came to 8 bases. Per germline, CDR1 SEHNR and CDR2 FQNEAQ (reference sequence). CDR3 size: 12 residues. This CDR3 reads CASSSHRYEQYF. DNA of the CDR3: TGTGCCAGCAGCTCTCATAGGTACGAGCAGTACTTC.